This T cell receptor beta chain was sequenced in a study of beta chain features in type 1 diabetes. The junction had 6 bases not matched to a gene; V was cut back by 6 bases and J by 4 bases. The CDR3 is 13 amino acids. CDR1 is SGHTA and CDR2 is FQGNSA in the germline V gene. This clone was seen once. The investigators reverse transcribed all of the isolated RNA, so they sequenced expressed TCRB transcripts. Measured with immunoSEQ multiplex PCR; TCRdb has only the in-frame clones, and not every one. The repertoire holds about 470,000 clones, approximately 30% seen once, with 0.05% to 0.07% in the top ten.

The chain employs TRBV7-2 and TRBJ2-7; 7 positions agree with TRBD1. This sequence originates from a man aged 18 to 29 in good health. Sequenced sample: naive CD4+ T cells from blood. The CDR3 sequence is CASSRQGGYEQYF. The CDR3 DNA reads TGTGCCAGCAGTCGACAGGGTGGTTACGAGCAGTACTTC.